Here is one T cell receptor beta chain with its context. Antigen unknown. This table comes from immunoSEQ multiplex PCR, and its TCRdb copy is limited to in-frame clones, with some not included. Here the sample spans roughly 38,000 clones, around nine tenths being singletons. This record comes from a study of STAT3 mutations in large granular lymphocyte leukemia. Study context: Roughly half the longitudinally sequenced T-LGLL patients had canonical STAT3 mutations. Study-wide results and limits: Some patients had persisting codominant clonotypes that could mask small clones. At least one immunodominant TCR beta clonotype appeared in every T-cell large granular lymphocyte leukemia patient. Suggested: STAT3 mutation was not the ancestral event for these clonal expansions.

Trimming stripped 7 bases from V and 0 bases from J, with 9 bases between. Germline V gene lookup returns CDR1 SNHLY and CDR2 FYNNEI. The CDR3 contains 13 residues. The source is a human donor with T large granular lymphocyte leukemia. Some clones in this sample may be carry-over from other donors' samples. Sequencing was carried out using PBMCs. The J gene is TRBJ2-5, the V gene TRBV2; D is possibly TRBD2 (6 bases). CDR3 amino acids: CASTWGDQETQYF. The DNA for the CDR3 is TGTGCCAGCACGTGGGGGGACCAAGAGACCCAGTACTTC.